A single sample is the source of the 13 T cell receptor beta chains below, sequenced in a study of blood T cell repertoires in COVID-19 (dated by TCRdb to the early 2020s). The library was prepared using the immunoSEQ multiplex PCR assay. Sourced from immuneACCESS, this table was stored by TCRdb with only in-frame sequences that have V and J called. A share of the clones is absent; for the studies checked, an unresolved V gene accounts for under half, and the remainder has no known explanation. Here the sample has 150,000 to 200,000 clones; around nine tenths occur a single time. The top ten hold around 3.3% of the sample. Sequenced input: peripheral blood. These receptors all stem from a man aged 65 to 85 with acute or convalescent COVID-19.

The V gene is TRBV5-1, the J gene TRBJ2-3, with D hard to call. V gave up 4 bases and J gave up 6 bases, with 9 bases separating them. CDR1 and CDR2 from the germline V gene are SGHRS and YFSETQ. CDR3 length: 12 amino acids. The CDR3 nucleotides read TGCGCCAGCAGCCCAAGAGATGATACGCAGTATTTT. Translated: CASSPRDDTQYF.

This clone was detected once. This sequence joins TRBV19 and TRBJ2-3; D perhaps matches TRBD1 (6 bases). Germline CDR1 LNHDA, CDR2 SQIVND (reference sequence). This CDR3 region has 14 residues. Trimming took off 3 bases at V and 2 bases at J, with 9 bases between the two ends. The CDR3 loop is CASSIGQLTDTQYF. CDR3 nucleotides: TGTGCCAGTAGTATTGGACAGCTCACAGATACGCAGTATTTT.

The chain joins TRBV5-1 to TRBJ1-1, with unresolved D. The CDR3 has 14 amino acids. Trimming left V 0 bases short and J 7 bases short, with 13 bases between. Germline CDR1 is SGHRS and CDR2 is YFSETQ. This CDR3 is CASSLGRAGVEAFF. CDR3 nucleotide sequence: TGCGCCAGCAGCTTGGGTAGGGCGGGCGTTGAAGCTTTCTTT.

The V call is TRBV10-1, the J call TRBJ2-2; D not certain. The CDR3 is 15 residues long. V lost 2 bases and J lost 0, with 7 bases in between. The germline V gene has CDR1 WNHNN and CDR2 SYGVQD (reference sequence). The CDR3 loop is CASSENPTNTGELFF. The CDR3 bases are TGCGCCAGCAGTGAGAACCCTACGAACACCGGGGAGCTGTTTTTT.

This clone was found a few times. The chain recombines TRBV5-4 with TRBJ1-1; 11 bases are shared with TRBD1. The CDR3 runs to 14 residues. The germline V gene has CDR1 SGHNT and CDR2 YYREEE (reference sequence). V gave up 3 bases and J gave up 3 bases; unmatched junction bases: 1. CDR3 protein: CASSWGQGDTEAFF. The DNA for the CDR3 is TGTGCCAGCAGCTGGGGACAGGGGGACACTGAAGCTTTCTTT.

The chain links TRBV7-9 to TRBJ2-7; 9 bases line up with TRBD2. Per germline, CDR1 SEHNR and CDR2 FQNEAQ (reference sequence). The V gene end was trimmed by 4 bases and the J gene end by 2 bases; junction bases not matched to a gene: 6. This CDR3 contains 15 residues. In nucleotides, the CDR3 is TGTGCCAGCAGCTCGCACCGGACTAGCGCCTACGAGCAGTACTTC. Translation: CASSSHRTSAYEQYF.

This chain joins TRBV7-2 and TRBJ1-5; the match to TRBD1 covers 8 bases. This CDR3 has 15 amino acids. Per the germline V gene, CDR1 is SGHTA and CDR2 is FQGNSA. V lost 5 bases to trimming and J lost 7 bases; unmatched junction nucleotides: 10. The CDR3 protein is CASSPLGTGRQPQHF. CDR3 bases: TGTGCCAGCAGCCCGCTGGGGACAGGAAGGCAGCCCCAGCATTTT.

The V gene is TRBV9, the J gene TRBJ1-3; unclear D gene. Trimming took off 4 bases at V and 3 bases at J, with 23 bases between the two ends. This CDR3 spans 18 amino acids. Germline V gene sequence: CDR1 SGDLS, CDR2 YYNGEE. The CDR3 reads CASSFGLLKTSHGNTIYF. CDR3 sequence (DNA): TGTGCCAGCAGCTTCGGACTCCTTAAAACGTCCCATGGAAACACCATATATTTT.

V gene TRBV10-3 combines with J gene TRBJ2-2, with TRBD1 matching over 8 bases. J gave up 5 bases and V 5 bases, and 4 bases lay outside the gene matches. The CDR3 covers 14 residues. Germline CDR1 reads ENHRY; CDR2 reads SYGVKD. In nucleotides, the CDR3 is TGTGCCATCAGTCAGACAGGGGATACCGGGGAGCTGTTTTTT. It codes for CAISQTGDTGELFF.

The chain employs TRBV3-1 (or the pseudogene TRBV3-2) and TRBJ2-1; 10 bases are shared with TRBD2. The CDR3 length is 15 residues. Germline V gene lookup returns CDR1 LGHDT and CDR2 YNNKEL (reference sequence). After removal of 4 bases from V and 4 bases from J, the junction contained 4 bases not matched to a gene. CDR3 DNA sequence: TGTGCCAGCAGCCGCACTAGCGGGGTTTACAATGAGCAGTTCTTC. Protein: CASSRTSGVYNEQFF.

The CDR3 sequence is CASSLAGGETQYF. For the CDR3, the DNA is TGTGCCAGCAGCTTGGCCGGGGGGGAGACCCAGTACTTC. J is TRBJ2-5 and V is TRBV5-8; 7 nucleotides line up with TRBD2. The CDR3 spans 13 residues. Trimming took 0 bases from V and 5 from J; bases not matched to a gene: 1. In germline, CDR1 is SGHTS, CDR2 YDEGEE.

This chain joins TRBV3-1 (or the pseudogene TRBV3-2) and TRBJ2-3, with D perhaps matching TRBD2 (5 bases). Trimming pared 1 base from V and 9 bases from J, leaving 8 bases between. This CDR3 spans 12 amino acids. Germline lookup yields CDR1 LGHDT and CDR2 YNNKEL (reference sequence). The CDR3 nucleotides read TGTGCCAGCAGCCAAGTTGAGGGAACGCAGTATTTT. Residues: CASSQVEGTQYF.

J is TRBJ1-2 and V is TRBV7-2, with 10 bases matching TRBD1. Germline V CDR1 and CDR2: SGHTA, FQGNSA. Trimming took 5 bases from V and 2 from J; bases not matched to a gene: 5. This CDR3 contains 15 residues. CDR3 DNA: TGTGCCAGCAGCCCTTGGACAGGGGGAAACTATGGCTACACCTTC. Translated, it gives CASSPWTGGNYGYTF. The whole variable domain, remainder taken from reference TRBV7-2 and TRBJ1-2, is GAGVSQSPSNKVTEKGKDVELRCDPISGHTALYWYRQSLGQGLEFLIYFQGNSAPDKSGLPSDRFSAERTGGSVSTLTIQRTQQEDSAVYLCASSPWTGGNYGYTFGSGTRLTVV.